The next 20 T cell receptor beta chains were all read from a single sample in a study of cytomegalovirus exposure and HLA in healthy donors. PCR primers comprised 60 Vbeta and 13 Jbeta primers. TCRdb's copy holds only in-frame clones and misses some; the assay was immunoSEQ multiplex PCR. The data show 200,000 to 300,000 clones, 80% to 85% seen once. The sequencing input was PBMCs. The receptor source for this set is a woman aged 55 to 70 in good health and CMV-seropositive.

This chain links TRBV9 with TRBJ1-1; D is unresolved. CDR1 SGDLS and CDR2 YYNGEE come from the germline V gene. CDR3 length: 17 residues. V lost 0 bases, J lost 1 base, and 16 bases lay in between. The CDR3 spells CASSVGEQMGPNTEAFF. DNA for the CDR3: TGTGCCAGCAGCGTAGGGGAGCAGATGGGTCCGAACACTGAAGCTTTCTTT.

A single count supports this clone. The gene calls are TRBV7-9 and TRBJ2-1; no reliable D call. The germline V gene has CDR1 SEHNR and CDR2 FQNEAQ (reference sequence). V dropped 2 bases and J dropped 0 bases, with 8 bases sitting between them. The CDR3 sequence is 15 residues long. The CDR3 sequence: CASSLQARSYNEQFF. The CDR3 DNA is TGTGCCAGCAGCTTACAGGCTCGCTCCTACAATGAGCAGTTCTTC.

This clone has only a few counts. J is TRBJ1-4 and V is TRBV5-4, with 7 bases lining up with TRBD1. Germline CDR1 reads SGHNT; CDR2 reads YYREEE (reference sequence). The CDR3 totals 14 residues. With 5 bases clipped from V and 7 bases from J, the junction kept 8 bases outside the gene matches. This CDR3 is CASSLQGKSEKLFF. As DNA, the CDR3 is TGTGCCAGCAGTCTACAGGGGAAGAGTGAAAAACTGTTTTTT.

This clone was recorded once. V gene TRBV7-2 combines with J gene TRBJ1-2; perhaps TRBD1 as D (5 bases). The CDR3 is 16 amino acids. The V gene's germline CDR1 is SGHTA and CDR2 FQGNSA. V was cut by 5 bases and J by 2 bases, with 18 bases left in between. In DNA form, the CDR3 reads TGTGCCAGCAGCCTCCTCTCAGGGACTTCCAACTATGGCTACACCTTC. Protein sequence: CASSLLSGTSNYGYTF.

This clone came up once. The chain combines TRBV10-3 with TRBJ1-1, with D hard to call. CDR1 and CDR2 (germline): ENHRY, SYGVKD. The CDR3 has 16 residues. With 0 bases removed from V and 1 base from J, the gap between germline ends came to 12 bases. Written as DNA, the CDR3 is TGTGCCATCAGTGAGTCGATTGCAGTTCGGAACACTGAAGCTTTCTTT. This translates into CAISESIAVRNTEAFF.

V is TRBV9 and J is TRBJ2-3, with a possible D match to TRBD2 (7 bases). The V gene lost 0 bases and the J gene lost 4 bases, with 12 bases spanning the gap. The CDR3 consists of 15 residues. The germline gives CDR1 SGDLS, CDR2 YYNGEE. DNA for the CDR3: TGTGCCAGCAGCGTAGGCGGGGGCCTAGCAGATACGCAGTATTTT. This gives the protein CASSVGGGLADTQYF.

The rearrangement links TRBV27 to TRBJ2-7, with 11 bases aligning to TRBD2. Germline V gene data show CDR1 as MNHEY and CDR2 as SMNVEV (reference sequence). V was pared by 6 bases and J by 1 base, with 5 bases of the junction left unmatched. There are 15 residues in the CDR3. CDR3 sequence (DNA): TGTGCCAGCAGCCCGGGACTAGCGGTGTCCTACGAGCAGTACTTC. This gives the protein CASSPGLAVSYEQYF.

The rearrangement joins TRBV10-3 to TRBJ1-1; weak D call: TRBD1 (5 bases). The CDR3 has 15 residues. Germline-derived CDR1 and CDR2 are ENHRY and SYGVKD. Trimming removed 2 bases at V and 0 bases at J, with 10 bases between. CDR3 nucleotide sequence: TGTGCCATCAGTGAGACAGGACCGATGAACACTGAAGCTTTCTTT. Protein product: CAISETGPMNTEAFF.

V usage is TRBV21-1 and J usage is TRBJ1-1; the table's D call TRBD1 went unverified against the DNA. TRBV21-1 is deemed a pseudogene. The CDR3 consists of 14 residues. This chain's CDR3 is CASSKVDRGTEAFF. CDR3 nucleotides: TGTGCCAGCAGCAAAGTGGACAGGGGTACTGAAGCTTTCTTT.

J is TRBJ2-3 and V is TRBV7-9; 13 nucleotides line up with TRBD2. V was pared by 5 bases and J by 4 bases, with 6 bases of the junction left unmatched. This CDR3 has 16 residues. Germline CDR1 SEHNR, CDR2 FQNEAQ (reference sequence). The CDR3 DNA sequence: TGTGCCAGCAGCCCAGGGACTAGCGGGGCCTCAGATACGCAGTATTTT. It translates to CASSPGTSGASDTQYF.

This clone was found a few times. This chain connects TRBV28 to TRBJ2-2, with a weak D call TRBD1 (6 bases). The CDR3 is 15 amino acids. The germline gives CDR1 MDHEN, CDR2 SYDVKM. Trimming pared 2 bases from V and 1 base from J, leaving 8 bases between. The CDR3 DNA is TGTGCCAGCAGTTTAATGACAGGGAACACCGGGGAGCTGTTTTTT. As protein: CASSLMTGNTGELFF.

In DNA, the CDR3 is TGCGCCAGCAGTGGGGACATCACAGATACGCAGTATTTT. It is translated as CASSGDITDTQYF. The V and J genes are TRBV10-1 and TRBJ2-3; D perhaps matches TRBD1 (6 bases). This CDR3 is 13 amino acids long. Trimming took off 4 bases at V and 2 bases at J, with 7 bases between the two ends. Germline CDR1 WNHNN, CDR2 SYGVQD (reference sequence).

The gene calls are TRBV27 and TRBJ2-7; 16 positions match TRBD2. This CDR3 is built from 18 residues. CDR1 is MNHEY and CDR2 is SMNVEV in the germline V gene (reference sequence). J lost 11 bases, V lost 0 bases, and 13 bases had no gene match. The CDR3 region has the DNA TGTGCCAGCAGTTTATCCGGGACTAGCGGGAGGGCTATAGGCGGGGAGTACTTC. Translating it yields CASSLSGTSGRAIGGEYF.

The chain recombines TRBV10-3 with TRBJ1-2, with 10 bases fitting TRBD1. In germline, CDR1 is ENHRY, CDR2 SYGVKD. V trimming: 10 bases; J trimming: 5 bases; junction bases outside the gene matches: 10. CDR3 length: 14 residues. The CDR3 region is CASNNRDRGYGYTF. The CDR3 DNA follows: TGTGCCAGTAATAACCGGGACAGGGGTTATGGCTACACCTTC.

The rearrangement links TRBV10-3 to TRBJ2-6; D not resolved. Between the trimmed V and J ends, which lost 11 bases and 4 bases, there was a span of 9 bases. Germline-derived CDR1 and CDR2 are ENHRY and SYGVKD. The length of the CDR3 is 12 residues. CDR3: CASTQGANVLTF. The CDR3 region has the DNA TGTGCCTCGACACAGGGGGCCAACGTCCTGACTTTC.

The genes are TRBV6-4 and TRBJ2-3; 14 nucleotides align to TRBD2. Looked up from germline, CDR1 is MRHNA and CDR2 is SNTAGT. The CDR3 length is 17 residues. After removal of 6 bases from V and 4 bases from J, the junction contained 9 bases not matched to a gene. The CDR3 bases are TGTGCCAGCAGAGCAAAGAGACTAGCGGGAGGGGCAGATACGCAGTATTTT. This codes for CASRAKRLAGGADTQYF.

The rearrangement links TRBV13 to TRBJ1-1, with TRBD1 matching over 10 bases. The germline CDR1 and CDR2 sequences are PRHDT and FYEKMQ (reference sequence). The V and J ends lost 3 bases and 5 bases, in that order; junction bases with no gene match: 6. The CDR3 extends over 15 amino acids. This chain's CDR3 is CASSFPGQGYTEAFF. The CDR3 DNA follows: TGTGCCAGCAGCTTCCCGGGACAGGGGTATACTGAAGCTTTCTTT.

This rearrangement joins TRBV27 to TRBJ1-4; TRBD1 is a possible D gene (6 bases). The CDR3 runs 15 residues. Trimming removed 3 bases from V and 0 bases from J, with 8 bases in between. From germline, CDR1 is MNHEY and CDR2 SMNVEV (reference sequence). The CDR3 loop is CASSLTGTTNEKLFF. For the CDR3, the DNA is TGTGCCAGCAGTTTGACAGGAACAACTAATGAAAAACTGTTTTTT.

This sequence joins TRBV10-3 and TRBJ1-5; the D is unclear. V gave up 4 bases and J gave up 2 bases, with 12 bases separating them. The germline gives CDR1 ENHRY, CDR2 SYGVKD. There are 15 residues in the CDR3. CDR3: CAISGAGGRNQPQHF. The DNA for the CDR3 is TGTGCCATCAGTGGGGCAGGTGGTCGCAATCAGCCCCAGCATTTT.

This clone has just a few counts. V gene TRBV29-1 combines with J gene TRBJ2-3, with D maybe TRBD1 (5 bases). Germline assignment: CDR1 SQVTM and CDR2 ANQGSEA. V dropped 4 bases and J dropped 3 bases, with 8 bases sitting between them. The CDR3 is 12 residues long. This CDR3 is CSVAQGTDTQYF. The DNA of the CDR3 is TGCAGCGTTGCCCAGGGAACAGATACGCAGTATTTT.